This entry is about one T cell receptor (beta chain). What antigen it recognizes has not been identified. Qualities for individual bases were not recorded, and no much larger clone is one base off. The immunoSEQ Assay, a bias-controlled multiplex PCR, was used to amplify TCRbeta CDR3 regions from genomic DNA. In the source study's methods: The number of nucleated cells in each sample was estimated from the amplification of reference gene primers within the assay. To quantify the absolute abundance of each unique TCRbeta CDR3 rearrangement, sequence reads were collapsed and filtered. For each sample, productive Simpson clonality was calculated by taking the square root of Simpson's diversity index across productive rearrangements. Held by TCRdb, this immuneACCESS table contains in-frame sequences only and omits some clones. Under half of the omission traces to an unresolved V gene where checked; the cause of the rest is unknown. The V and J calls and the clone size are those of that table, but D and trimming were determined from the DNA. The sample records 130,000 to 150,000 clones, 80% to 90% of which are singletons. The top ten clones comprise roughly an eighth of the sample.

This sample was included in a study of blood T cell repertoires in COVID-19 (dated by TCRdb to 2020 to 2022). Regarding the study in general: The collaborator samples originated in the United States, Italy and Spain and spanned the acute and convalescent phases of COVID-19. The samples were drawn from two sources: the first 160 participants of the ongoing ImmuneRACE study, and 1,200 or so subjects contributed by 6 global collaborators. HLA class I and class II types, where available, came from metadata supplied by the sample provider rather than from assay-based typing. Deeply sampled blood TCRbeta repertoires from subjects exposed to, actively infected with, or recovered from COVID-19 were included in the dataset. The sample metadata nearly always contained a de-identified subject ID, COVID-19 status, age in years and sex. The repertoires were released in a freely available public database intended as a resource for research on the immune response to SARS-CoV-2. The material from the prospective study consisted of cDNA or gDNA derived from T cells, B-cell-depleted T cells, or PBMCs.

The CDR3 has 16 amino acids, counting the end cysteine and phenylalanine. CDR3 DNA is the only sequence kept; it has 48 bases, read in frame from the first base. V lost 2 bases and J lost 10 bases, and the count of bases not matched to a germline gene is 12. Based on the germline V gene, the CDR1 and CDR2 sequences are MNHNS and SASEGT. In Seattle, one collaborating source enrolled patients while the infection was active and tracked those patients longitudinally over the course of disease. Collaborating institutions collected whole blood in K2EDTA tubes following their own protocols. For TCRbeta analysis, collaborators shipped samples as frozen whole blood, isolated PBMCs, or DNA extracted from either of those sample types. The investigation overall reported the following: The amount of clinical and demographic metadata varied by source and participant and was provided uncurated.

This receptor was obtained from a young man with COVID-19, enrolled during active disease. The sample was peripheral blood. The rearrangement joined TRBV6-1 to TRBJ2-1; TRBD2 matches 9 bases in the middle. The CDR3 sequence is CASSESQREAGGEQFF. The bases are TGTGCCAGCAGTGAATCCCAGCGGGAGGCCGGAGGGGAGCAGTTCTTC.